This TCR beta chain originates from a study of T-cell reconstitution after alpha-beta-depleted transplantation in children. Study-level findings and limits: It was surviving recipient T cells and thymic progenitors that gave some patients high TCRbeta diversity at day 60.

TCRbeta library construction was performed incorporating unique molecular identifiers. TCRdb redid the calling of the PCR reads with MiXCR, one entry per CDR3 protein. This table has about 640,000 distinct CDR3 sequences, approximately 12% appearing once. This CDR3 spans 10 amino acids. V was cut by 6 bases and J by 8 bases, with 9 bases left in between. Germline CDR1 is DFQATT and CDR2 is SNEGSKA (reference sequence). In the case of this clonotype: Its target is unknown.

The sample consisted of PBMCs, mostly from graft donor cells, taken 360 days after TCRalphabeta/CD19-depleted stem cell transplant. The chain is built from TRBV20-1 and TRBJ2-3; D not certain. The origin of this receptor is a male patient younger than 18 who had a stem cell transplant for acute myeloid leukemia, so the T cells may come from the graft donor. CDR3 region: CSADPGTQYF. The CDR3, as DNA: TGCAGTGCAGACCCGGGTACGCAGTATTTT.